The TCR beta chain described here comes from a study of spatial heterogeneity in lung cancer. Overall study results and limits: Higher tumor mutation counts went along with higher counts of expanded intratumoral alpha and beta TCRs.

One entry per CDR3 protein results from TCRdb running MiXCR on the 5' RACE reads. The sample contains approximately 1,300 distinct CDR3 sequences, under 5.5% of which appear only once. Stated time point: sample taken at primary tumor resection. This clonotype is categorized as medium-sized. The antigen remains undetermined. The CDR3 is made up of 13 amino acids. Deletions cut 5 bases from V and 4 bases from J, with 9 bases between. Germline V gene lookup returns CDR1 SGHVS and CDR2 FQNEAQ. The input for sequencing was lung tumor tissue, taken at surgery. This TCR came from a male donor with early-stage non-small cell lung cancer. This rearrangement joins TRBV7-8 to TRBJ1-5; no firm D call. The CDR3 DNA reads as TGTGCCAGCAGCCAAGAAGTGAATCAGCCCCAGCATTTT. It yields the protein CASSQEVNQPQHF.